The 27 T cell receptor beta chains reported below all come from one sample, sequenced in a study of blood T cells in healthy people across ages. A J-beta primer mix and a sample-barcoded 5' primer were used in a second PCR of about 7 to 11 cycles. TCRdb called the 5' RACE reads again in MiXCR, with one record for every CDR3 protein. Here the sample spans hundreds of thousands of distinct CDR3 sequences, more than 40% being singletons. The sequenced material came from blood. These receptors came from a man in his sixties in good health.

This clonotype was seen ten or more times. The rearrangement joins TRBV7-2 to TRBJ1-2; 8 nucleotides match TRBD1. The CDR3 is 13 residues long. Unmatched junction bases numbered 3, after V lost 5 bases and J lost 4 bases. The germline V gene encodes CDR1 SGHTA and CDR2 FQGNSA. The CDR3, as DNA: TGTGCCAGCAGCCGGACAGGGACCTATGGCTACACCTTC. Residues: CASSRTGTYGYTF.

In this sample, this clonotype turned up a few times. The rearrangement uses TRBV5-6 and TRBJ2-1, with 10 bases aligning to TRBD1. This CDR3 contains 15 residues. V trimming: 2 bases; J trimming: 3 bases; junction bases outside the gene matches: 2. Germline V gene sequence: CDR1 SGHDT, CDR2 YYEEEE. The CDR3 region has the DNA TGTGCCAGCAGCTTTGGGGACAGGGGCTACAATGAGCAGTTCTTC. Its protein is CASSFGDRGYNEQFF.

This clonotype was observed a handful of times. This chain joins TRBV3-1 and TRBJ1-1, with D unresolved. This CDR3 has 14 amino acids. Per germline, CDR1 LGHDT and CDR2 YNNKEL (reference sequence). The V gene lost 4 bases and the J gene lost 7 bases, with 16 bases spanning the gap. The CDR3 nucleotides read TGTGCCAGCAGCCCGCCGTGGGGAAGGAATGAAGCTTTCTTT. Translating gives CASSPPWGRNEAFF.

The sample holds a few counts of this clonotype. The V and J genes are TRBV12-3 or TRBV12-4 and TRBJ2-3; 9 bases are shared with TRBD2. Trimming cost V 5 bases and J 5 bases; bases outside gene matches: 8. This CDR3 contains 15 residues. The CDR3 region is CASSAGGGLRDTQYF. CDR3 DNA: TGTGCCAGCAGTGCGGGGGGGGGCCTGAGAGATACGCAGTATTTT.

The table lists this clonotype with a count of one. V usage is TRBV20-1 and J usage is TRBJ1-1; D ambiguous. The CDR3 contains 15 residues. The V end lost 3 bases, the J end lost 1 base, and 15 bases lay between the germline ends. The V gene's germline CDR1 is DFQATT and CDR2 SNEGSKA (reference sequence). CDR3 nucleotides: TGCAGTGCTAGGGGGTCTTGCCACACGAACACTGAAGCTTTCTTT. Translated, it gives CSARGSCHTNTEAFF.

This chain joins TRBV14 and TRBJ2-1, with unresolved D. V dropped 3 bases and J dropped 9 bases, with 6 bases sitting between them. In germline, CDR1 is SGHDN, CDR2 FVKESK. The CDR3 spans 11 residues. The CDR3 spells CASSHSSEQFF. CDR3 in DNA: TGTGCCAGCAGCCACTCGAGTGAGCAGTTCTTC.

The chain links TRBV15 to TRBJ2-1, with 8 bases aligning to TRBD2. This CDR3 contains 18 residues. Germline trimming cut 2 bases from V and 4 bases from J; bases unmatched to any gene: 13. Germline-derived CDR1 and CDR2 are LNHNV and YYDKDF (reference sequence). This CDR3 is CATSRFPVAGFAYNEQFF. The CDR3 region has the DNA TGTGCCACCAGCAGATTCCCCGTAGCGGGGTTCGCTTACAATGAGCAGTTCTTC.

Only a few counts were recorded for this clonotype. This chain joins TRBV20-1 and TRBJ1-1, with a weak D call TRBD1 (5 bases). This CDR3 region has 14 residues. Germline CDR1 reads DFQATT; CDR2 reads SNEGSKA (reference sequence). The V gene lost 5 bases and the J gene lost 4 bases, with 17 bases spanning the gap. The CDR3 sequence is CSARGLGLGTEAFF. Here the CDR3 DNA reads TGCAGTGCTCGGGGTTTGGGGCTCGGCACTGAAGCTTTCTTT.

This chain joins TRBV6-2 or TRBV6-3 and TRBJ1-2, with D perhaps TRBD1 (5 bases). The CDR3 covers 13 residues. Germline loops: CDR1 MNHEY, CDR2 SVGEGT. The germline V and J ends were trimmed by 6 bases and 5 bases, with 13 bases remaining between them. Here the CDR3 reads CASSRQMEYGYTF. CDR3 DNA sequence: TGTGCCAGCAGCCGACAGATGGAATATGGCTACACCTTC.

This clonotype was picked up a small number of times. CDR3 coding DNA: TGTGCCAGCAGCATTATTTCGGACAGGGAGAGCTACACCTTC. Translated: CASSIISDRESYTF. The chain has TRBV7-2 and TRBJ1-2; 8 nucleotides agree with TRBD1. V was pared by 5 bases and J by 9 bases, with 11 bases of the junction left unmatched. CDR1 SGHTA and CDR2 FQGNSA come from the germline V gene. The CDR3 is 14 residues long.

This chain connects TRBV7-2 to TRBJ1-2, with a tentative D call TRBD1 (6 bases). The germline V gene encodes CDR1 SGHTA and CDR2 FQGNSA. V dropped 4 bases and J dropped 0 bases, with 12 bases sitting between them. CDR3 size: 15 residues. The chain's CDR3 is CASSYTQGPNYGYTF. The CDR3 DNA follows: TGTGCCAGCAGCTACACACAGGGCCCTAACTATGGCTACACCTTC.

As regards this clonotype: Its ends do not fully match the called genes, so a read error is possible. The V and J genes are TRBV7-9 and TRBJ2-3, with D perhaps matching TRBD1 (6 bases). This CDR3 is built from 15 residues. Germline-derived CDR1 and CDR2 are SEHNR and FQNEAQ (reference sequence). CDR3 bases: TGTGCCAGCAGCTTAGTCCAGGGGAAAGCAGATGCGCAGTATTTT. Translating it yields CASSLVQGKADAQYF.

This clonotype appeared a few times. This chain joins TRBV20-1 and TRBJ2-7; 7 bases fit TRBD1. The CDR3 contains 13 residues. Germline V gives CDR1 DFQATT, CDR2 SNEGSKA (reference sequence). The V and J ends lost 0 bases and 9 bases, in that order; junction bases with no gene match: 8. Written as DNA, the CDR3 is TGCAGTGCTAGAGAGGTCCCGGGACAGTCGCAGTACTTC. The encoded protein is CSAREVPGQSQYF.

The chain uses TRBV5-1 and TRBJ2-3, with TRBD2 matching over 10 bases. The CDR3 runs 16 residues. The ends lost 3 bases at V and 2 bases at J; junction bases unmatched: 6. The germline V gene encodes CDR1 SGHRS and CDR2 YFSETQ. This chain's CDR3 is CASSYLAGDFTDTQYF. For the CDR3, the DNA is TGCGCCAGCAGCTACCTAGCGGGGGACTTCACAGATACGCAGTATTTT.

V is TRBV2 and J is TRBJ2-7; 9 nucleotides line up with TRBD1. The length of the CDR3 is 15 residues. With V trimmed by 4 bases and J by 1 base, 5 bases remained unmatched. Germline V CDR1 and CDR2: SNHLY, FYNNEI. The CDR3 sequence: CASSGDRVSSYEQYF. The CDR3 nucleotides are TGTGCCAGCAGTGGGGACAGGGTCTCTTCCTACGAGCAGTACTTC.

This clonotype was detected a few times. V and J are TRBV6-6 and TRBJ2-1; 11 nucleotides agree with TRBD2. The junction had 11 bases not matched to a gene; V was cut back by 4 bases and J by 6 bases. The CDR3 is 17 residues long. The germline CDR1 and CDR2 sequences are MNHNY and SVGAGI (reference sequence). CDR3: CASSSRMTSGEPNEQFF. DNA for the CDR3: TGTGCCAGCAGTTCCCGGATGACTAGCGGGGAACCCAATGAGCAGTTCTTC.

The chain couples TRBV4-1 to TRBJ1-1; D gene unclear. The CDR3 sequence is 15 residues long. The V and J ends lost 6 bases and 5 bases respectively, with 19 bases between them. CDR1 and CDR2 from the germline V gene are MGHRA and YSYEKL. The CDR3 DNA is TGCGCCAGCAGTCCCACGGGATCCGAAGGGACTGAAGCTTTCTTT. This gives the protein CASSPTGSEGTEAFF.

This clonotype appeared a single time. The J gene is TRBJ1-4, the V gene TRBV29-1; D not certain. CDR3 size: 11 residues. Germline V gives CDR1 SQVTM, CDR2 ANQGSEA. CDR3 amino acids: CGASRNEKLFF. The DNA of the CDR3 is TGCGGCGCTAGCCGAAATGAAAAACTGTTTTTT.

V is TRBV12-3 or TRBV12-4 and J is TRBJ2-7; a weak D match, TRBD1 (6 bases). The V end was cut by 3 bases, the J end by 3 bases, with 33 bases between. CDR3 length: 21 residues. The CDR3 nucleotides are TGTGCCAGCAGTTTCAGGCCCCGGGCCCGGGACAATCTATTTTACTACTACGAGCAGTACTTC. It yields the protein CASSFRPRARDNLFYYYEQYF.

This clonotype was seen only a few times. The chain joins TRBV7-2 to TRBJ2-7, with 8 bases aligning to TRBD2. The CDR3 contains 14 residues. V lost 0 bases and J lost 7; bases outside the gene matches: 5. Germline V gene data show CDR1 as SGHTA and CDR2 as FQGNSA. CDR3 nucleotides: TGTGCCAGCAGCTTAGCTAGCGGGGCGTGGGAGCAGTACTTC. Translating gives CASSLASGAWEQYF.

Points on this clonotype: Given a much more abundant clone one base away, this may be a read error. This chain links TRBV6-2 or TRBV6-3 with TRBJ2-1; 10 bases agree with TRBD2. The J call may be faulty, since TRBJ2-7 better matches the DNA end. This CDR3 comprises 15 residues. CDR1 is MNHEY, CDR2 SVGEGT, per germline. CDR3 DNA: TGTGCCAGCACCCCAGCGGGGGGGTTCTACAATGAGCAGTACTTC. Protein sequence: CASTPAGGFYNEQYF.

In this sample, this clonotype turned up many times. The genes are TRBV5-1 and TRBJ2-7; 8 bases map to TRBD1. J gave up 4 bases and V 1 base, and 13 bases lay outside the gene matches. The CDR3 covers 17 residues. Germline-derived CDR1 and CDR2 are SGHRS and YFSETQ. CDR3 DNA sequence: TGCGCCAGCAGCTTGATTCTTGGGACAGGCGGAGGTTACGAGCAGTACTTC. Protein product: CASSLILGTGGGYEQYF.

This clonotype was seen more than once but under ten times. The J gene is TRBJ2-3, the V gene TRBV2; D is uncertain. This CDR3 has 14 amino acids. The germline V gene has CDR1 SNHLY and CDR2 FYNNEI. Trimming shortened V by 7 bases and J by 3 bases, and 14 bases separated the two germline ends. In DNA, the CDR3 is TGTGCCAGCACCGAGTGGGCAGTAACAGATACGCAGTATTTT. It specifies CASTEWAVTDTQYF.

V gene TRBV4-3 combines with J gene TRBJ2-7; 9 bases align to TRBD1. Germline assignment: CDR1 LGHNA and CDR2 YSLEER. This CDR3 comprises 16 residues. V trimming: 3 bases; J trimming: 2 bases; junction bases outside the gene matches: 8. The CDR3: CASSHNPGTGTYEQYF. The CDR3 nucleotides read TGCGCCAGCAGCCACAACCCCGGGACAGGGACCTACGAGCAGTACTTC.

The chain combines TRBV7-8 with TRBJ1-6, with a possible D match to TRBD1 (5 bases). Germline values: CDR1 SGHVS, CDR2 FQNEAQ. Trimming took 6 bases from V and 2 from J, leaving 8 bases between them. The CDR3 is 14 residues long. The DNA for the CDR3 is TGTGCCAGCAGTGACAGCCCCTATAATTCACCCCTCCACTTT. This sequence encodes CASSDSPYNSPLHF.

The chain has TRBV5-6 and TRBJ1-6; no clear D gene. The CDR3 sequence is 13 residues long. Germline CDR1 SGHDT, CDR2 YYEEEE. V was trimmed by 4 bases and J by 8 bases, leaving 10 bases between them. In DNA, the CDR3 is TGTGCCAGCAGCGCAACGGCGGATTCACCCCTCCACTTT. This codes for CASSATADSPLHF.

V is TRBV7-2 and J is TRBJ2-5; D gene unclear. CDR1 is SGHTA and CDR2 is FQGNSA in the germline V gene. The CDR3 loop spans 15 amino acids. Deletions cut 2 bases from V and 0 bases from J, with 10 bases between. Here the CDR3 DNA reads TGTGCCAGCAGCTTATCGCGCGGTAACCAAGAGACCCAGTACTTC. It encodes CASSLSRGNQETQYF.